What follows describes a single T cell receptor beta chain. This record belongs to a study of blood T cell repertoires in COVID-19. Study as a whole: Sources were T cells, B-cell-depleted T cells, or PBMCs; the material itself was cDNA or gDNA.

V lost 7 bases and J 6 bases, leaving 15 bases between the germline ends. CDR1 and CDR2 (germline): MNHEY, SVGAGI. CDR3 length: 13 amino acids. Repertoires were generated with immunoSEQ multiplex PCR, while TCRdb's copy carries only in-frame clones and drops some. This sample has about 200,000 clones, with just under 85% found just once. This chain joins TRBV6-5 and TRBJ1-1; D gene ambiguous. This receptor was obtained from a man aged 55-75 years with COVID-19, enrolled during active disease. Sequencing was performed on peripheral blood. The CDR3 protein is CASITVERAEAFF. The CDR3 nucleotides are TGTGCCAGCATCACCGTGGAGAGGGCTGAAGCTTTCTTT.